This T cell receptor beta chain stems from a study of T cell repertoires in cytomegalovirus infection. The wider study: Public TCR beta signatures were indicative of both CMV infection and a matching HLA type. Whole-study findings and limits: Cumulative frequency (of public TCR beta family members) identified carriers of CMV plus the relevant HLA.

Using its own MiXCR run on the reads, TCRdb lists one record per CDR3 protein. The sample carries approximately 290,000 distinct CDR3 sequences, about 26% recorded once. V was pared by 0 bases and J by 6 bases, with 9 bases between. Germline CDR1 is SGHTA and CDR2 is FQGNSA. The CDR3 extends over 14 amino acids. The table lists this clonotype with many counts. Its antigen is not known. Sequenced material: PBMCs. The clonotype was recovered from a human donor in good health (CMV status not recorded). Some clones in this sample may be carry-over from other donors' samples. This chain joins TRBV7-2 and TRBJ2-1; D possibly corresponds to TRBD2 (6 bases). The CDR3 nucleotides read TGTGCCAGCAGCTTAGCGGGAGGACCCAATGAGCAGTTCTTC. This sequence encodes CASSLAGGPNEQFF.